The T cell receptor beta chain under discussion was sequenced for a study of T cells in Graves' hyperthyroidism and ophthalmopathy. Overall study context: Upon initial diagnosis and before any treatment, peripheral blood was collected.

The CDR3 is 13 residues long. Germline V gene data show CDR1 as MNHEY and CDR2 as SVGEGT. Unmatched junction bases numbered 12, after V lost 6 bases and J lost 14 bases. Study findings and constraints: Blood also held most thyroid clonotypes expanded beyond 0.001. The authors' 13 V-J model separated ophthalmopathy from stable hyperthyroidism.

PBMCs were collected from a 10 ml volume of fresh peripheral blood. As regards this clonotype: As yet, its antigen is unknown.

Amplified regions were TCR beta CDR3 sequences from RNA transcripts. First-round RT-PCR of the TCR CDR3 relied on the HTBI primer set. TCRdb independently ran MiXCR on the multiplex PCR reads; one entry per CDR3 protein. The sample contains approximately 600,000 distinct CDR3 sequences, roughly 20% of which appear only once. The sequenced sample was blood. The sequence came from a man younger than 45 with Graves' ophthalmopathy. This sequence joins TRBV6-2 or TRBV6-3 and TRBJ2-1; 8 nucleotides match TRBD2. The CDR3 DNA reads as TGTGCCAGCAGCAAATTAACTAGCGGCTGGAAGTTCTTC. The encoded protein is CASSKLTSGWKFF.